The subject of this entry is one T cell receptor beta chain. What it binds is not known. V was clipped by 5 bases and J by 11 bases, with 10 bases between them. Germline CDR1 and CDR2: MDHEN and SYDVKM. The length of the CDR3 is 11 residues. This sample is drawn from a study of T cell responses to AZD1222 COVID-19 vaccine. Libraries were prepared by immunoSEQ multiplex PCR; TCRdb keeps only in-frame clonotypes and omits some of them. The data contain around 90,000 clones, roughly 89% of them singletons. Overall study findings and caveats: Spike-spanning, vaccine-associated CD4 TCRs were dominant at 160-218 and 743-854. Most donors were white British, females outnumbered males, and clonal diversity was possibly underestimated. A reported finding is that nearly half of spike-specific TCRs target unmutated variant regions.

The V gene is TRBV28, the J gene TRBJ2-4; D might be TRBD1 (5 bases). The TCR sequence derives from an adult in good health. Specimen: peripheral blood, collected on day 0 of MenACWY control vaccination. For the CDR3, the DNA is TGTGCCAGCAGTGACCGACAGTTTCAGTACTTC. The encoded protein is CASSDRQFQYF. Drawing the rest from reference TRBV28 and TRBJ2-4, the complete variable domain is DVKVTQSSRYLVKRTGEKVFLECVQDMDHENMFWYRQDPGLGLRLIYFSYDVKMKEKGDIPEGYSVSREKKERFSLILESASTNQTSMYLCASSDRQFQYFGAGTRLSVL.